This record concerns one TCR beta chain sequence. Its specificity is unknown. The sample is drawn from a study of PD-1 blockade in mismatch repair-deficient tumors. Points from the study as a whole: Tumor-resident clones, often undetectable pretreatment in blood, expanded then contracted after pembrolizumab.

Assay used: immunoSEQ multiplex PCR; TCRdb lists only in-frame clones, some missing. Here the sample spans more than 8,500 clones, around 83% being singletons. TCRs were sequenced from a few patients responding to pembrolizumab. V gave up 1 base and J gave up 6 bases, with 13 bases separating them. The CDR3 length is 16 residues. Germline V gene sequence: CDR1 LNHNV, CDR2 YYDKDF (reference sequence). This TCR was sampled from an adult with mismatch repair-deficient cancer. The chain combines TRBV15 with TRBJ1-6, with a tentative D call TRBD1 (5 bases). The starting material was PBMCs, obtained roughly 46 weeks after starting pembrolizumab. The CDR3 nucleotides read TGTGCCACCAGCAGAGGATCTGGGGGGACTAATTCACCCCTCCACTTT. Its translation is CATSRGSGGTNSPLHF.